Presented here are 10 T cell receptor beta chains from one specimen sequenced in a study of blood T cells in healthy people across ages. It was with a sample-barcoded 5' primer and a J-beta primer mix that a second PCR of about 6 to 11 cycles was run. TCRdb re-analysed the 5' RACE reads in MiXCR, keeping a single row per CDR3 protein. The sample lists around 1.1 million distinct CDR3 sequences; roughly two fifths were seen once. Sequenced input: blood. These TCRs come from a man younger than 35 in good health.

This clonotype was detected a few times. The CDR3 DNA sequence: TGTGCCAGCAGCTTGGCCTTCGCATCCGGGGGGCGTCACAATGAGCAGTTCTTC. This codes for CASSLAFASGGRHNEQFF. The V call is TRBV5-4, the J call TRBJ2-1; D might be TRBD2 (7 bases). This CDR3 region has 18 residues. V was clipped by 0 bases and J by 5 bases, with 21 bases between them. The germline V gene has CDR1 SGHNT and CDR2 YYREEE (reference sequence).

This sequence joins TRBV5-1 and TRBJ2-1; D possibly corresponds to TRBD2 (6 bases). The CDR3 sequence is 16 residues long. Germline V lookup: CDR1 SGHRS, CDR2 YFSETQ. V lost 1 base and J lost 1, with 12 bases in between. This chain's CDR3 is CASSLTGGRSYNEQFF. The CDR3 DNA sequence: TGCGCCAGCAGCTTGACAGGAGGGAGGTCCTACAATGAGCAGTTCTTC. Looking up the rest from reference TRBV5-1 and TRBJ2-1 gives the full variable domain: KAGVTQTPRYLIKTRGQQVTLSCSPISGHRSVSWYQQTPGQGLQFLFEYFSETQRNKGNFPGRFSGRQFSNSRSEMNVSTLELGDSALYLCASSLTGGRSYNEQFFGPGTRLTVL.

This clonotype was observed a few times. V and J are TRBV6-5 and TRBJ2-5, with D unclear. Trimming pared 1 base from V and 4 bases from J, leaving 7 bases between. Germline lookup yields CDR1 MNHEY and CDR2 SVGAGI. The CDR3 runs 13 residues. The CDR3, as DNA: TGTGCCAGCAGTTACTTACCAGGAGAGACCCAGTACTTC. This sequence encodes CASSYLPGETQYF.

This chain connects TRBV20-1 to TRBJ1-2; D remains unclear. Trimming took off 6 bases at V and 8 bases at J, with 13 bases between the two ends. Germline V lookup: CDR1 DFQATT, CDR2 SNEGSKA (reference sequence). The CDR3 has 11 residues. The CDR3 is CSAPGNLGYTF. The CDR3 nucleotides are TGCAGTGCCCCCGGGAATCTGGGCTACACCTTC.

CDR3 protein: CASSLTKGQSNEQFF. The CDR3 DNA follows: TGTGCCAGCAGTCTAACGAAGGGCCAGAGCAATGAGCAGTTCTTC. This sequence joins TRBV3-1 and TRBJ2-1; D is unresolved. Germline V gives CDR1 LGHDT, CDR2 YNNKEL (reference sequence). V lost 6 bases and J lost 6, with 18 bases in between. CDR3 size: 15 residues.

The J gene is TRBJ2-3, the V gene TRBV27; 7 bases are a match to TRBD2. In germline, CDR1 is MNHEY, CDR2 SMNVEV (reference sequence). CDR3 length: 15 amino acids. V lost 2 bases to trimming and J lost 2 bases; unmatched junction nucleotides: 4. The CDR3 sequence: CASSLMGLITDTQYF. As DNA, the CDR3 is TGTGCCAGCAGTTTAATGGGACTAATCACAGATACGCAGTATTTT.

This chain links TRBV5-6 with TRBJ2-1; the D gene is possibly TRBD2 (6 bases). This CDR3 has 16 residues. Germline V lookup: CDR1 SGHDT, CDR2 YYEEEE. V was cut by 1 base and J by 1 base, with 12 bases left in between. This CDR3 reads CASSLRETDSYNEQFF. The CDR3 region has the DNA TGTGCCAGCAGCTTGCGGGAGACCGATTCCTACAATGAGCAGTTCTTC.

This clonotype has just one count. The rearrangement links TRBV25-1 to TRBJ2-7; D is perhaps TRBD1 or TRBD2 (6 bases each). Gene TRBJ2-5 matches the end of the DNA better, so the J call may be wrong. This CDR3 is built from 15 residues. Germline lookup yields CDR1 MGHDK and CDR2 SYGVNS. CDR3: CASSTQGGGRETQYF. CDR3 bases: TGTGCCAGCAGTACACAGGGTGGAGGGCGAGAGACCCAGTACTTC.

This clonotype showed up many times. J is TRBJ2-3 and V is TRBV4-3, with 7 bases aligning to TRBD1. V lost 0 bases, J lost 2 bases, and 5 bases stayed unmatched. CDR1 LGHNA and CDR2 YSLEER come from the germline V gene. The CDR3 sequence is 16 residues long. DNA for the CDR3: TGCGCCAGCAGCCAAGAAACAGGGGCCATCACAGATACGCAGTATTTT. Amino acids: CASSQETGAITDTQYF.

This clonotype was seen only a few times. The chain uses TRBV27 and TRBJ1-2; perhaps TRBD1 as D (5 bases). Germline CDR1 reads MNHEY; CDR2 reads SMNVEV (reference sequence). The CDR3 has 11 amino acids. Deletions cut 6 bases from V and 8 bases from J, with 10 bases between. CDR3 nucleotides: TGTGCCAGCAGGCAGGGTACAGGCTACACCTTC. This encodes CASRQGTGYTF.